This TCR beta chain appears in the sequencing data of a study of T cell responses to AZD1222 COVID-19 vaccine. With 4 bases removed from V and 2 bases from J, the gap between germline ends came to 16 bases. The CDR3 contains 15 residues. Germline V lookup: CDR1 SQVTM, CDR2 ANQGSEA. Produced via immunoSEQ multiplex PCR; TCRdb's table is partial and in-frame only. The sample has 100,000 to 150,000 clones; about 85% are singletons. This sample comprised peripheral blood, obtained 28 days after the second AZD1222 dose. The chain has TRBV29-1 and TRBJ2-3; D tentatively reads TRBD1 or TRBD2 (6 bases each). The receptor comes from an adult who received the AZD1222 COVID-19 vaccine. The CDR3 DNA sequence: TGCAGCGTTGCATCCGGAGGGGGACCCACAGATACGCAGTATTTT. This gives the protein CSVASGGGPTDTQYF.